These T cell receptor beta chains were read from a single sample in a study of shared clonotypes between healthy human individuals. Method: immunoSEQ multiplex PCR; TCRdb's copy keeps in-frame clones and lacks some. This table has hundreds of thousands of clones, nearly 98% appearing once. Sequencing was carried out using naive CD8+ T cells sorted from blood. These receptors were taken from a man younger than 40 in good health. Each CDR3 is given with its conserved first and last residue. The order of the fields is clone size, V gene, D gene, J gene, CDR3 DNA, CDR3 protein. The D gene is left open where the match is weak. Not all rows give a size; the values are once, few, many and, for expanded clones, a class.

>NA|TRBV27|TRBD2|TRBJ2-1
TGTGCCAGCAGTTTATCGCGTCTAGCGGGAGGGTTGGAAAATGAGCAGTTCTTC
CASSLSRLAGGLENEQFF
>NA|TRBV27|NA|TRBJ2-1
TGTGCCAGCACCAATGTAGAGAGGTTATCCTACAATGAGCAGTTCTTC
CASTNVERLSYNEQFF
>NA|TRBV27|NA|TRBJ2-6
TGTGCCAGCAGTTTATGGACGGACGCTAGTGGGGCCAACGTCCTGACTTTC
CASSLWTDASGANVLTF
>NA|TRBV27|NA|TRBJ2-7
TGTGCCAGCCTAGGGGGAATCTCCTACGAGCAGTACTTC
CASLGGISYEQYF
>NA|TRBV29-1|TRBD2|TRBJ2-1
TGCAGCGTTGAAGCTCTAGCGGGAGATGAGCAGTTCTTC
CSVEALAGDEQFF
>NA|TRBV27|TRBD2|TRBJ2-7
TGTGCCAGCAGTTTTTTGGGGGAGGGCCGCGAGCAGTACTTC
CASSFLGEGREQYF
>NA|TRBV29-1|NA|TRBJ2-7
TGCAGCGTTCTGACAGCCAGCTACGAGCAGTACTTC
CSVLTASYEQYF
>NA|TRBV30|NA|TRBJ1-1
TGTGCCTGGAGTGTAATGCAGGGTGGGCACACTGAAGCTTTCTTT
CAWSVMQGGHTEAFF
>NA|TRBV15|TRBD2|TRBJ2-1
TGTGCCACCAGCACCCGGACTAGCGGGAGTTTTAATGAGCAGTTCTTC
CATSTRTSGSFNEQFF
>NA|TRBV7-9|NA|TRBJ2-7
TGTGCCAGCAGCTCCGGAGTGGTCTACGAGCAGTACTTC
CASSSGVVYEQYF
>NA|TRBV19|NA|TRBJ1-1
TGTGCCAGTAGTATATCTTTGGGGCTCGAAGCTTTCTTT
CASSISLGLEAFF
>NA|TRBV28|TRBD1|TRBJ2-1
TGTGCCAGCAGTTGGACAGGGGGCAGTGAGCAGTTCTTC
CASSWTGGSEQFF
>NA|TRBV2|TRBD1|TRBJ1-2
TGTGCCAGCAGTGAAACCCAGGGGGCTCTTGGCTACACCTTC
CASSETQGALGYTF
>once|TRBV6-6|NA|TRBJ2-2
TGTGCCAGCGGCTTGAGGGCCGGGGAGCTGTTTTTT
CASGLRAGELFF
>NA|TRBV10-2|TRBD2|TRBJ2-3
TGCGCCAGCAGTGAGGTTAGCGGGAGCACAGATACGCAGTATTTT
CASSEVSGSTDTQYF
>NA|TRBV6-5|TRBD1|TRBJ1-5
TGTGCCAGCAGTTACGGGACAGGAGGCAATCAGCCCCAGCATTTT
CASSYGTGGNQPQHF
>NA|TRBV4-3|NA|TRBJ2-7
TGCGCCAGCAGCCAAGGGTGGGTAAACTCCTACGAGCAGTACTTC
CASSQGWVNSYEQYF
>NA|TRBV6-6|NA|TRBJ1-1
TGTGCCAGCAGTTGGGGACTGGAGATTGAAGCTTTCTTT
CASSWGLEIEAFF
>NA|TRBV7-9|TRBD2|TRBJ2-3
TGTGCCAGCAGCTCGGGACTAGCGGGGGGTGTCACAGATACGCAGTATTTT
CASSSGLAGGVTDTQYF
>NA|TRBV5-1|TRBD1|TRBJ2-3
TGCGCCAGCAGCCGGCGGGGGACAGGGGTTGATACAGATACGCAGTATTTT
CASSRRGTGVDTDTQYF
>NA|TRBV9|NA|TRBJ1-2
TGTGCCAGCAGCGAGGCTGGACGCGGCTACACCTTC
CASSEAGRGYTF
>once|TRBV7-9|TRBD1|TRBJ1-4
TGTGCCAGCAGCCCACGACAGGGGACCGATGAAAAACTGTTTTTT
CASSPRQGTDEKLFF
>NA|TRBV15|NA|TRBJ2-5
TGTGCCACCAGCGCGTCGGGCCTGGCCCAAGAGACCCAGTACTTC
CATSASGLAQETQYF
>NA|TRBV7-8|NA|TRBJ2-2
TGTGCCAGCAGCTTTCGGATTAACACCGGGGAGCTGTTTTTT
CASSFRINTGELFF
>once|TRBV5-6|NA|TRBJ2-1
TGTGCCAGCAGCTTGGAGGGCGGGGCCTACAATGAGCAGTTCTTC
CASSLEGGAYNEQFF
>NA|TRBV2|NA|TRBJ1-5
TGTGCCAGCAGTGAAGGGGATAGCAATCAGCCCCAGCATTTT
CASSEGDSNQPQHF
>NA|TRBV6-1|NA|TRBJ2-7
TGTGCCAGCAGTGCACTCTACGAGCAGTACTTC
CASSALYEQYF
>NA|TRBV7-3|TRBD2|TRBJ2-7
TGTGCCAGCAGCCCATATGGCGGGAGTAAGTACGAGCAGTACTTC
CASSPYGGSKYEQYF